Listed below are T cell receptor beta chains from one sample, sequenced in a study of cytomegalovirus exposure and HLA in healthy donors. Profiled with immunoSEQ multiplex PCR; TCRdb holds only in-frame clones, not every one. This repertoire shows just under 65,000 clones, roughly 78% found once; its top ten account for roughly 4%. The sequencing input was PBMCs. All receptors derive from a woman aged 30 to 39 in good health and CMV-seronegative. Both conserved end residues are part of each CDR3. A D gene is named only where the DNA matches it firmly. Rows may omit the clone size; those that give it use once, few, many or a size class.

d_call,clone_size,v_call,j_call,cdr3_aa,cdr3_nt
NA,few,TRBV5-6,TRBJ2-3,CASSLPGTDTQYF,TGTGCCAGCAGCTTGCCAGGCACAGATACGCAGTATTTT
NA,NA,TRBV7-2,TRBJ1-1,CASSLTSSVLNTEAFF,TGTGCCAGCAGCTTAACGTCGTCGGTTTTGAACACTGAAGCTTTCTTT
TRBD1,NA,TRBV10-2,TRBJ1-5,CASQDRGDQPQHF,TGCGCCAGCCAGGACAGGGGGGATCAGCCCCAGCATTTT
NA,NA,TRBV7-2,TRBJ2-7,CASSPPSAQGLYEQYF,TGTGCCAGCAGCCCCCCTTCGGCACAGGGCCTCTACGAGCAGTACTTC
NA,NA,TRBV30,TRBJ1-5,CAWSVRGNQPQHF,TGTGCCTGGAGTGTACGGGGCAATCAGCCCCAGCATTTT
NA,NA,TRBV7-2,TRBJ1-2,CASSPWEADEYGYTF,TGTGCCAGCAGCCCCTGGGAGGCAGACGAGTATGGCTACACCTTC
NA,NA,TRBV6-1,TRBJ1-4,CASSEANRVYEKLFF,TGTGCCAGCAGTGAAGCAAACAGGGTGTATGAAAAACTGTTTTTT
NA,NA,TRBV28,TRBJ1-1,CASTQWAGVRNTEAFF,TGTGCCAGCACCCAATGGGCAGGGGTAAGAAACACTGAAGCTTTCTTT
TRBD1,NA,TRBV19,TRBJ1-5,CASSTGDRVGNQPQHF,TGTGCCAGTAGTACCGGGGACAGGGTCGGGAATCAGCCCCAGCATTTT
NA,NA,TRBV7-9,TRBJ1-1,CASSLGALMNTEAFF,TGTGCCAGCAGCTTAGGAGCCTTGATGAACACTGAAGCTTTCTTT
TRBD1,NA,TRBV28,TRBJ1-5,CAVHGTVSNQPQHF,TGTGCCGTACACGGGACAGTAAGCAATCAGCCCCAGCATTTT
TRBD1,NA,TRBV7-2,TRBJ1-2,CASSLPPGQRNYGYTF,TGTGCCAGCAGCTTACCCCCGGGACAGCGTAACTATGGCTACACCTTC
NA,NA,TRBV7-9,TRBJ1-1,CASSSPGISNTEAFF,TGTGCCAGCAGCTCTCCAGGGATCTCGAACACTGAAGCTTTCTTT
TRBD1,NA,TRBV6-6,TRBJ1-5,CASSTGQGVVQPQHF,TGTGCCAGCAGTACGGGACAGGGGGTTGTACAGCCCCAGCATTTT
TRBD2,NA,TRBV7-2,TRBJ2-1,CASSLYGAGGNEQFF,TGTGCCAGCAGCTTATATGGTGCGGGGGGCAATGAGCAGTTCTTC
NA,once,TRBV4-1,TRBJ2-3,CASSQEGDPDTQYF,TGCGCCAGCAGCCAAGAAGGAGATCCAGATACGCAGTATTTT
TRBD2,few,TRBV2,TRBJ2-1,CASRPLTTGTSGREQFF,TGTGCCAGCCGACCCCTAACAACCGGGACTAGCGGGCGTGAGCAGTTCTTC